A selection of T cell receptor beta chains follows, all from one sample in a study of immune cell composition in non-small cell lung cancer. Repertoires were generated with immunoSEQ multiplex PCR, while TCRdb's copy carries only in-frame clones and drops some. The table shows around 11,000 clones, with 50% to 75% occurring only once. Source material: lung tumor tissue. These receptors were obtained from a human donor with non-small cell lung cancer. Each CDR3 is given with its conserved first and last residue. A D gene is named only where the DNA matches it firmly. Clone size, where shown, is once, few, many, or a class for clones that have expanded.

V	length	size	D	J	CDR3	DNA
TRBV7-3	16	.	.	TRBJ2-1	CASSLRAGSSYNEQFF	TGTGCCAGCAGCTTAAGGGCGGGAAGCTCCTACAATGAGCAGTTCTTC
TRBV13	13	.	.	TRBJ2-3	CASSWGGRDTQYF	TGTGCCAGCAGCTGGGGGGGGCGAGATACGCAGTATTTT
TRBV6-4	14	.	TRBD1	TRBJ1-5	CASDRGQGDQPQHF	TGTGCCAGCGACCGCGGACAGGGGGACCAGCCCCAGCATTTT
TRBV5-4	17	.	TRBD2	TRBJ2-1	CASSLAGASGSWNEQFF	TGTGCCAGCAGCTTGGCCGGCGCTAGCGGGAGTTGGAATGAGCAGTTCTTC
TRBV6-6	15	.	TRBD2	TRBJ2-2	CASSYGLGNTGELFF	TGTGCCAGCAGTTACGGACTAGGCAACACCGGGGAGCTGTTTTTT
TRBV5-6	13	few	.	TRBJ1-4	CASSAGTSEKLFF	TGTGCCAGCAGCGCCGGGACATCGGAAAAACTGTTTTTT
TRBV10-1	14	.	TRBD1	TRBJ1-2	CASRARDRNYGYTF	TGCGCCAGCAGGGCCCGGGACAGGAACTATGGCTACACCTTC
TRBV7-2	13	few	.	TRBJ2-7	CASSLSFSYEQYF	TGTGCCAGCAGCTTATCGTTCTCCTACGAGCAGTACTTC
TRBV4-3	18	few	TRBD1	TRBJ1-1	CASSQSHRGLGANTEAFF	TGCGCCAGCAGCCAATCCCACAGGGGGCTGGGTGCGAACACTGAAGCTTTCTTT
TRBV2	13	few	TRBD2	TRBJ2-5	CASSQLAEETQYF	TGTGCCAGCAGTCAACTAGCGGAAGAGACCCAGTACTTC
TRBV9	15	.	.	TRBJ1-3	CASSPRRDSGNTIYF	TGTGCCAGCAGCCCCCGACGGGACTCTGGAAACACCATATATTTT
TRBV7-9	15	.	TRBD1	TRBJ2-3	CASSLVGTGRDTQYF	TGTGCCAGCAGCTTAGTCGGGACAGGACGAGATACGCAGTATTTT
TRBV28	12	few	.	TRBJ2-7	CASSLRYSQLDF	TGTGCCAGCAGTTTAAGGTATTCACAACTAGACTTC
TRBV7-8	17	.	TRBD2	TRBJ2-3	CASSLEAREGVVDTQYF	TGTGCCAGCAGCTTAGAGGCGCGGGAGGGCGTGGTAGATACGCAGTATTTT
TRBV28	15	.	.	TRBJ1-5	CASSLDRTVDQPQHF	TGTGCCAGCAGTTTGGACCGGACAGTGGACCAGCCCCAGCATTTT
TRBV15	16	.	TRBD1	TRBJ1-5	CATSRRGTEENQPQHF	TGTGCCACCAGCAGACGCGGGACAGAGGAGAATCAGCCCCAGCATTTT
TRBV6-6	14	.	TRBD2	TRBJ2-3	CASSYAGGQDTQYF	TGTGCCAGCAGTTACGCGGGAGGGCAAGATACGCAGTATTTT
TRBV6-6	14	once	.	TRBJ2-1	CASSYGRHANEQFF	TGTGCCAGCAGTTACGGGCGCCACGCCAACGAGCAGTTCTTC
TRBV4-3	17	few	TRBD2	TRBJ2-5	CASSQALGLAGVETQYF	TGCGCCAGCAGCCAAGCTCTCGGACTAGCGGGAGTGGAGACCCAGTACTTC
TRBV28	14	few	TRBD1	TRBJ1-5	CASRGLRGPGPQHF	TGTGCCAGCAGGGGACTGAGGGGGCCCGGGCCCCAGCATTTT